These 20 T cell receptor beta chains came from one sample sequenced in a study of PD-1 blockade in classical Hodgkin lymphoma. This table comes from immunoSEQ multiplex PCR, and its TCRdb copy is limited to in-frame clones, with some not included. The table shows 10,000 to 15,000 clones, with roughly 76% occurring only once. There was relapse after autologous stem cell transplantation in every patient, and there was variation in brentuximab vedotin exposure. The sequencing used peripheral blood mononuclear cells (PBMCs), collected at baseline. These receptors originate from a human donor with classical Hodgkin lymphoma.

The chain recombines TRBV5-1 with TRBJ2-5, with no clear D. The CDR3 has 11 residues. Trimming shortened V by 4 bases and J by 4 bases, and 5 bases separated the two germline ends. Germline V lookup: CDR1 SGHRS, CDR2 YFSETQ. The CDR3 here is CASSVTETQYF. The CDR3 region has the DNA TGCGCCAGCAGCGTCACAGAGACCCAGTACTTC. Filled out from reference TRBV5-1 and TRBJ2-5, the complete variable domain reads KAGVTQTPRYLIKTRGQQVTLSCSPISGHRSVSWYQQTPGQGLQFLFEYFSETQRNKGNFPGRFSGRQFSNSRSEMNVSTLELGDSALYLCASSVTETQYFGPGTRLLVL.

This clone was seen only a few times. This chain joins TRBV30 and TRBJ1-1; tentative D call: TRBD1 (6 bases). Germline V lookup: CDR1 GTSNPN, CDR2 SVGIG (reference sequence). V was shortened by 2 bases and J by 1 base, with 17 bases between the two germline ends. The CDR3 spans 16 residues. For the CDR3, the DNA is TGTGCCTGGAGTCCGGGGGGCAGTTCGCCGAACACTGAAGCTTTCTTT. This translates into CAWSPGGSSPNTEAFF.

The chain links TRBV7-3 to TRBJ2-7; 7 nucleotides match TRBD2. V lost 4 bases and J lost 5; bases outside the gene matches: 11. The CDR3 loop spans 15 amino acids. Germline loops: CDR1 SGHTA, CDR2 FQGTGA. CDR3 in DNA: TGTGCCAGCAGCTACCCCCGGGACGGGAGGAACGAGCAGTACTTC. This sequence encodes CASSYPRDGRNEQYF.

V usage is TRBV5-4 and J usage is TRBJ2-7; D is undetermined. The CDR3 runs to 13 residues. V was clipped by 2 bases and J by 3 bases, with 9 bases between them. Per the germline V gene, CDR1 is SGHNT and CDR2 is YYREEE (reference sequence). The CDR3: CASSFGLIYEQYF. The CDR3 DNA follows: TGTGCCAGCAGCTTTGGGCTAATCTACGAGCAGTACTTC. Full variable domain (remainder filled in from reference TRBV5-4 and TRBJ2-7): ETGVTQSPTHLIKTRGQQVTLRCSSQSGHNTVSWYQQALGQGPQFIFQYYREEENGRGNFPPRFSGLQFPNYSSELNVNALELDDSALYLCASSFGLIYEQYFGPGTRLTVT.

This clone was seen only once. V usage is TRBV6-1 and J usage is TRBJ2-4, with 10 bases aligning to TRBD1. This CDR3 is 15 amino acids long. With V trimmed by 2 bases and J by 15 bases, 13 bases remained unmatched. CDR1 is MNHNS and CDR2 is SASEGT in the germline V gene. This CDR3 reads CASSEIGTGAAVRYF. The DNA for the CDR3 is TGTGCCAGCAGTGAAATAGGGACAGGGGCCGCCGTGAGGTACTTC.

DNA of the CDR3: TGTGCCAGCAGCTTAGTCGGGCCGCCGAGTGAAAAACTGTTTTTT. Amino acids: CASSLVGPPSEKLFF. This sequence joins TRBV7-9 and TRBJ1-4; D uncertain. The CDR3 runs 15 residues. From germline, CDR1 is SEHNR and CDR2 FQNEAQ (reference sequence). Deletions cut 1 base from V and 7 bases from J, with 13 bases between.

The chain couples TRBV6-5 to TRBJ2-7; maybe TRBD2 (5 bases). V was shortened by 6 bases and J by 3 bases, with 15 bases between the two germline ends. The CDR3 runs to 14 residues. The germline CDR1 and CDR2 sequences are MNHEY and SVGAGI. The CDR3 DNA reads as TGTGCCAGCAGACATCCCGGGAATAACTACGAGCAGTACTTC. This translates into CASRHPGNNYEQYF.

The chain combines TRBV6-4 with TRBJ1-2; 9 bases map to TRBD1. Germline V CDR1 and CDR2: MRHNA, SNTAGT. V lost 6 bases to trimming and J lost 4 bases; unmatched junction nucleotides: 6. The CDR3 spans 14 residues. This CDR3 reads CASRQGARGYGYTF. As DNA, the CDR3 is TGTGCCAGCAGACAGGGGGCGCGAGGCTATGGCTACACCTTC.

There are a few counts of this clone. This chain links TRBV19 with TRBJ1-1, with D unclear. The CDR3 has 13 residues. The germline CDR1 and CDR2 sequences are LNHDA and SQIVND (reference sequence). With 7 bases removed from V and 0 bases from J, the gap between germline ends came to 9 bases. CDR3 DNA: TGTGCCAGTAACGACCAGATGAACACTGAAGCTTTCTTT. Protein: CASNDQMNTEAFF.

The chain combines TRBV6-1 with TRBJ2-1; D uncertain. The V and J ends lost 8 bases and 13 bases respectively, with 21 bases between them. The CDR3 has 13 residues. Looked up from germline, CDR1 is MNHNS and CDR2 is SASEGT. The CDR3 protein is CASSRRLTDNQFF. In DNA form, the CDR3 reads TGTGCCAGCTCGCGTAGGTTGACGGATAATCAGTTCTTC.

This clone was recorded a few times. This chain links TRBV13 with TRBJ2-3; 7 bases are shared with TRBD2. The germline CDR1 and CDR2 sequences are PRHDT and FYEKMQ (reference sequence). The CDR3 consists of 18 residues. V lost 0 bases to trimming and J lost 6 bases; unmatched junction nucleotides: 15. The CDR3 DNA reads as TGTGCCAGCAGCTTAGGCTTACGCGGGAGTTTCGAATCTGATACGCAGTATTTT. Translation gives CASSLGLRGSFESDTQYF. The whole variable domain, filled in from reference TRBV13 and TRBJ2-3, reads AAGVIQSPRHLIKEKRETATLKCYPIPRHDTVYWYQQGPGQDPQFLISFYEKMQSDKGSIPDRFSAQQFSDYHSELNMSSLELGDSALYFCASSLGLRGSFESDTQYFGPGTRLTVL.

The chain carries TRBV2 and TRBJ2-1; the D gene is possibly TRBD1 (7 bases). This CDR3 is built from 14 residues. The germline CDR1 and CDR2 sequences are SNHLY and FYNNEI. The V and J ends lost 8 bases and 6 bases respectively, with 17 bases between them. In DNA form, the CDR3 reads TGTGCCAGCGAGGAGGGCAGGGGGTTCAATGAGCAGTTCTTC. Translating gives CASEEGRGFNEQFF.

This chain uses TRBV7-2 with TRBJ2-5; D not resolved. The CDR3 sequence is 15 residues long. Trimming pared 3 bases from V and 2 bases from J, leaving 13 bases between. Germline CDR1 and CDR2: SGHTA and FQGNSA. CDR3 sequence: CASSFGSWPQETQYF. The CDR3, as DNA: TGTGCCAGCAGCTTCGGCAGTTGGCCTCAAGAGACCCAGTACTTC.

CDR3 sequence reads: CAISESAPSGNTIYF. CDR3 sequence (DNA): TGTGCCATCAGTGAATCCGCCCCTTCTGGAAACACCATATATTTT. J is TRBJ1-3 and V is TRBV10-3; D gene ambiguous. This CDR3 has 15 amino acids. The germline V and J ends were trimmed by 3 bases and 1 base, with 10 bases remaining between them. The germline V gene has CDR1 ENHRY and CDR2 SYGVKD.

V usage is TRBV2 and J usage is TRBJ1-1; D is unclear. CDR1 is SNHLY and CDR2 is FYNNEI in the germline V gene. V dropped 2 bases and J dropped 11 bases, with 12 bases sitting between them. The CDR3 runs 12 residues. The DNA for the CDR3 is TGTGCCAGCAGTGAAAGTGAGTTTCAGGCTTTCTTT. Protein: CASSESEFQAFF.

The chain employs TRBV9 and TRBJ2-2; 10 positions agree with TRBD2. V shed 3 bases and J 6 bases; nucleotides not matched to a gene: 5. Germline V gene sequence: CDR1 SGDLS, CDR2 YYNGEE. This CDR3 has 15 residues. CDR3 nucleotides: TGTGCCAGCAGCGGGGCTAGCGGGAGCCCCGGGGAGCTGTTTTTT. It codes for CASSGASGSPGELFF.

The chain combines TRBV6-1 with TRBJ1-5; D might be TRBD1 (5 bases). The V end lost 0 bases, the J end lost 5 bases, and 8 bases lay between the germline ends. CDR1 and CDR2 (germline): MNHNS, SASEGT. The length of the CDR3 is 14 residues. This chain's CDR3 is CASSEARGYQPQHF. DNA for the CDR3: TGTGCCAGCAGTGAAGCAAGGGGATATCAGCCCCAGCATTTT.

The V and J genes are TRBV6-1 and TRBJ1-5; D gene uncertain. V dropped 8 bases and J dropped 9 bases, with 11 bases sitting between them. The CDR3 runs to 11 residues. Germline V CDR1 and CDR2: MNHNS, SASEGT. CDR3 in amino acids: CASARGGPQHF. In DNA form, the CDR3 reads TGTGCCAGCGCACGGGGAGGGCCCCAGCATTTT.

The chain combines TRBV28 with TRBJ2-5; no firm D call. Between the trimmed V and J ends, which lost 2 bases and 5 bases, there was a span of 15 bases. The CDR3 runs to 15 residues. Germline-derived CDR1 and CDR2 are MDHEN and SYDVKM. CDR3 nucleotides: TGTGCCAGCAGTTTAGGCGGCCGGGTGGTGGAGACCCAGTACTTC. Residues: CASSLGGRVVETQYF.

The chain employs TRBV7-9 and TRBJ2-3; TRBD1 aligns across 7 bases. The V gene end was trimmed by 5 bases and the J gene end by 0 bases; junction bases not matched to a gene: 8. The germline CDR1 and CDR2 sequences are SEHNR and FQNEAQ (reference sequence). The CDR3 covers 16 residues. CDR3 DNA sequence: TGTGCCAGCAGCCTCCGGACAGGACAAAGCACAGATACGCAGTATTTT. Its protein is CASSLRTGQSTDTQYF.